The clone carrying this TCR beta chain was picked up many times. What it binds is not known. The sample is drawn from a study of metastatic and nonmetastatic thyroid tumors. Study overall: Repertoires were compared across blood and tumor or nodule tissue from malignant and benign thyroid patients.

In the source study's methods: The study built a papillary thyroid cancer distant-metastasis classifier from CDR3 differences across clinicopathological groups. TCRdb re-called clones via MiXCR from the PCR reads. The V and J calls were not made by the authors but by TCRdb's processing. This sample has about 35,000 clones, with 25% to 35% found just once. Per germline, CDR1 SGDLS and CDR2 YYNGEE. The trim removed 0 bases at V and 7 bases at J, leaving 19 bases unmatched. The CDR3 spans 19 residues. Regarding the study as a whole: Benign nodules reportedly had significantly lower TCR beta diversity than malignant thyroid tumors in blood and tumor.

Each patient came to thyroid surgery without any prior treatment (of any kind). The rearrangement joins TRBV9 to TRBJ2-1; 7 bases are shared with TRBD2. This TCR was recovered from a female donor with papillary thyroid cancer or a benign thyroid nodule (not recorded which). Some clones in this sample may be carry-over from other donors' samples. The sample was blood. The CDR3 coding sequence is TGTGCCAGCAGCGTAGAGTGGGGGGAGGCGGGGGATATTAGGAATGAGCAGTTCTTC. Its translation is CASSVEWGEAGDIRNEQFF. The full variable domain, rest sourced from reference TRBV9 and TRBJ2-1, is DSGVTQTPKHLITATGQRVTLRCSPRSGDLSVYWYQQSLDQGLQFLIQYYNGEERAKGNILERFSAQQFPDLHSELNLSSLELGDSALYFCASSVEWGEAGDIRNEQFFGPGTRLTVL.